Many counts were recorded for the clone carrying this T cell receptor beta chain. What it binds is unknown. Graves' hyperthyroidism was deemed stable given no ophthalmopathy progression within 18 months. Every diagnosis used clinical symptoms, serum thyroxine and TRAb, thyroid ultrasound and orbital computed tomography. These data originate in a study of T cells in Graves' hyperthyroidism and ophthalmopathy. In the study overall: Peripheral blood was obtained at initial diagnosis, preceding any treatment.

Overall study findings and caveats: Ophthalmopathy was identified by the model a median about six months ahead of onset.

Germline values: CDR1 SEHNR, CDR2 FQNEAQ (reference sequence). With 5 bases clipped from V and 3 bases from J, the junction kept 3 bases outside the gene matches. The CDR3 is 16 amino acids. The source material, RNA transcripts, was used to amplify TCR beta CDR3 regions. Using the HTBI primer set, a first-round RT-PCR was run on the TCR CDR3. TCRdb fed the multiplex PCR reads into MiXCR, producing one record per CDR3 protein. The data contain more than 650,000 distinct CDR3 sequences, approximately 14% of them singletons. This receptor was taken from a woman between 18 and 29 years old with Graves' hyperthyroidism. The chain recombines TRBV7-9 with TRBJ2-2; 13 bases fit TRBD2. The source material was blood. CDR3 nucleotides: TGTGCCAGCAGCGCCGGACTAGCGGGAGACACCGGGGAGCTGTTTTTT. Its protein is CASSAGLAGDTGELFF.